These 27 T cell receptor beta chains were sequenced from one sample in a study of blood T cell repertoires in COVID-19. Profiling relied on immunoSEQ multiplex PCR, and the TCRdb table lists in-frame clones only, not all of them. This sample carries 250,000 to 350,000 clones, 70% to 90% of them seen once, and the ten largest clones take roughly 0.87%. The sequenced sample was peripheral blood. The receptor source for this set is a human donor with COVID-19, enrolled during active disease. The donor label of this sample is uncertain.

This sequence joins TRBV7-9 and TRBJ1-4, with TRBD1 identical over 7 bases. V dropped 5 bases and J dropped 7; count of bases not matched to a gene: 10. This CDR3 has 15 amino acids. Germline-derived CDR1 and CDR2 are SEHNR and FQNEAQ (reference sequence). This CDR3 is CASSPRTGSPEKLFF. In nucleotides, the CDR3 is TGTGCCAGCAGCCCCCGGACAGGATCCCCTGAAAAACTGTTTTTT.

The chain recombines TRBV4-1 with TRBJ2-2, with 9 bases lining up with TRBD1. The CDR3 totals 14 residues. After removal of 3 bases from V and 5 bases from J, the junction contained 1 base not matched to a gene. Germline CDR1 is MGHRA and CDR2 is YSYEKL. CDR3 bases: TGCGCCAGCAGCCAGGACAGGGGAACCGGGGAGCTGTTTTTT. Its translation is CASSQDRGTGELFF.

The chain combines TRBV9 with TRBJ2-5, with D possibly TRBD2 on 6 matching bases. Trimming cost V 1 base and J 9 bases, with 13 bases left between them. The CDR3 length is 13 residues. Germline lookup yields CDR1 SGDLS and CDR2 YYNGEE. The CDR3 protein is CASSVIGGVAQYF. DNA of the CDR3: TGTGCCAGCAGCGTAATCGGAGGGGTGGCCCAGTACTTC.

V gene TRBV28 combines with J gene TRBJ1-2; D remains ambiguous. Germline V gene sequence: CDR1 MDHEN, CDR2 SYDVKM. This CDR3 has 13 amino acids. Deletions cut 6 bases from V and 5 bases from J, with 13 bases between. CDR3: CASRYPGTYGYTF. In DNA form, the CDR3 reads TGTGCCAGCAGGTATCCGGGAACGTATGGCTACACCTTC.

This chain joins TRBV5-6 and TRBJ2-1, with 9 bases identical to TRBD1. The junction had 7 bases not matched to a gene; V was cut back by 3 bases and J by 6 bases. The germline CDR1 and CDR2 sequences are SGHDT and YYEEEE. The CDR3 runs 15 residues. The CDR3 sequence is CASSSIRDRVNEQFF. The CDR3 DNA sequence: TGTGCCAGCAGCTCCATAAGGGACAGGGTCAATGAGCAGTTCTTC.

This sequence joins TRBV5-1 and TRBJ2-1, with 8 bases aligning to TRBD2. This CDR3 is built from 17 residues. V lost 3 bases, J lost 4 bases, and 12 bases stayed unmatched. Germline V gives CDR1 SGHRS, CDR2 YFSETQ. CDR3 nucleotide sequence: TGCGCCAGCAGCTCGACCTTTAGCGGGACGCTATACAATGAGCAGTTCTTC. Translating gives CASSSTFSGTLYNEQFF.

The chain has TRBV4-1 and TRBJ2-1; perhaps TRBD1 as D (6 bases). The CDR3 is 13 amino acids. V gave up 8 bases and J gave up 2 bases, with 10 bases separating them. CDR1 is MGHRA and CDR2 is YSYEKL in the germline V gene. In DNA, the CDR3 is TGCGCCAGCTCCTGGGGGCCCTACAATGAGCAGTTCTTC. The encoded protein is CASSWGPYNEQFF.

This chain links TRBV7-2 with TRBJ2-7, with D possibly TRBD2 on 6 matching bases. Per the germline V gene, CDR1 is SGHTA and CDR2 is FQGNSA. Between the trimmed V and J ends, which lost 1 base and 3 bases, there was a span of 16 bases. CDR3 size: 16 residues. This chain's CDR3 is CASSLVGSGSGYEQYF. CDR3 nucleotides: TGTGCCAGCAGCTTAGTAGGTTCGGGTAGCGGCTACGAGCAGTACTTC.

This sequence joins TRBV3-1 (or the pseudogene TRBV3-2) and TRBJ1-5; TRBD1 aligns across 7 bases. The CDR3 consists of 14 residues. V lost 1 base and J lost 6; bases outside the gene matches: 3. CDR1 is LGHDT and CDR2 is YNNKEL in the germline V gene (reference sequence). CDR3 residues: CASSQGQGGQPQHF. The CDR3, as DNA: TGTGCCAGCAGCCAAGGACAGGGAGGTCAGCCCCAGCATTTT.

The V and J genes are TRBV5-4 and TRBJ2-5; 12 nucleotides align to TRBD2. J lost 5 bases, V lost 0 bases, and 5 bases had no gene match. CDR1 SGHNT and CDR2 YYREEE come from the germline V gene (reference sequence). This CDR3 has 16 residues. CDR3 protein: CASSLASGRAMETQYF. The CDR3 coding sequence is TGTGCCAGCAGCTTGGCTAGCGGGAGGGCCATGGAGACCCAGTACTTC.

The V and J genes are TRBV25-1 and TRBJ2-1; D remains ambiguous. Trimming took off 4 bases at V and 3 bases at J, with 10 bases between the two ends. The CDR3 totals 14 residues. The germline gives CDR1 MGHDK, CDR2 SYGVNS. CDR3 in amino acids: CASSGPPLYNEQFF. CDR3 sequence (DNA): TGTGCCAGCAGTGGTCCCCCTCTCTACAATGAGCAGTTCTTC.

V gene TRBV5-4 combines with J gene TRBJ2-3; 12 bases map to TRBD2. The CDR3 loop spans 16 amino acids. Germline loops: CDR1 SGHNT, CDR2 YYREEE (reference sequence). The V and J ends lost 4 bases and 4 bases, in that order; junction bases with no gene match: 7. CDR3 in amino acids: CASSPTSGSVADTQYF. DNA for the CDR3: TGTGCCAGCAGCCCGACTAGCGGGAGTGTGGCAGATACGCAGTATTTT.

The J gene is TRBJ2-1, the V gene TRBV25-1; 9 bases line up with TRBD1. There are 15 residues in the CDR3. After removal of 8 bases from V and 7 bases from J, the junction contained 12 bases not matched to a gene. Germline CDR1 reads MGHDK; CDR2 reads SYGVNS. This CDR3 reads CASSLNRGPTNEQFF. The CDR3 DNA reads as TGTGCCAGCTCCCTCAACAGGGGGCCTACGAATGAGCAGTTCTTC.

The CDR3 DNA reads as TGTGCCAGCAGTACAGGGAGGGAGACTGAAGCTTTCTTT. It is translated as CASSTGRETEAFF. V gene TRBV2 combines with J gene TRBJ1-1; possibly TRBD1 for D (6 bases). V shed 5 bases and J shed 5 bases, with 12 bases lying between them. This CDR3 contains 13 residues. CDR1 is SNHLY, CDR2 FYNNEI, per germline.

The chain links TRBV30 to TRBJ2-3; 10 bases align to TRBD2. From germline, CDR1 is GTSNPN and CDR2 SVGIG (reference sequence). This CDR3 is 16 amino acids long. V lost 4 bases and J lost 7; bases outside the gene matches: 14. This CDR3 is CAWKLGSAGGPYTQYF. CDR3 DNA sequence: TGTGCCTGGAAATTGGGTTCAGCGGGAGGGCCTTATACGCAGTATTTT.

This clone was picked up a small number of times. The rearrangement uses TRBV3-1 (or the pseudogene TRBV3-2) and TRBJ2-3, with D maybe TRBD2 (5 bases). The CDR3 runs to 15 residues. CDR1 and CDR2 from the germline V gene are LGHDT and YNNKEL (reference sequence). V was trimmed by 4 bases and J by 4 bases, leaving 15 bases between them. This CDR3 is CASSPQRRSADTQYF. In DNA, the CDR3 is TGTGCCAGCAGCCCCCAGCGGAGAAGCGCAGATACGCAGTATTTT.

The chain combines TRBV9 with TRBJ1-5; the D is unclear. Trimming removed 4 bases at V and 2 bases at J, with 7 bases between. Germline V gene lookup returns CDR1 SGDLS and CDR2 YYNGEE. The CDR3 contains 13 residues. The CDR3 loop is CASSMRGNQPQHF. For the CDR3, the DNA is TGTGCCAGCAGCATGCGGGGCAATCAGCCCCAGCATTTT.

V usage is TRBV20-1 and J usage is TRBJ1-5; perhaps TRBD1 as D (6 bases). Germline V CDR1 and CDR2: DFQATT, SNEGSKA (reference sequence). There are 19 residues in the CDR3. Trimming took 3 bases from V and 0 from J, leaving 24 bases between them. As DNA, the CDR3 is TGCAGTGCTAGTTTCCCAGGGGCGGGGGAGCACGGTAGCAATCAGCCCCAGCATTTT. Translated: CSASFPGAGEHGSNQPQHF.

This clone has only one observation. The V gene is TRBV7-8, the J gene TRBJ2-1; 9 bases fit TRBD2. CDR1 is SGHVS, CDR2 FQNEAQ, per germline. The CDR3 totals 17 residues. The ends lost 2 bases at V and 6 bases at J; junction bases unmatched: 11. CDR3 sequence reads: CASSLRGGRASGNEQFF. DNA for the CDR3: TGTGCCAGCAGCTTACGGGGCGGGAGGGCCTCTGGCAATGAGCAGTTCTTC.

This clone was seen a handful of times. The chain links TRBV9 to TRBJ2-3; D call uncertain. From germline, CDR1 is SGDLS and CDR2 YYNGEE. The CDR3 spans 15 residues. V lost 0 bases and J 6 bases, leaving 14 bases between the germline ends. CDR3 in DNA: TGTGCCAGCAGCGTAGTTGGCGGCCCACGGGATACGCAGTATTTT. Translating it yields CASSVVGGPRDTQYF.

The CDR3 DNA is TGCAGCGCTACACCGGGACAGGGGGCCACCTTTGAAGAGACCCAGTACTTC. This translates into CSATPGQGATFEETQYF. The chain has TRBV29-1 and TRBJ2-5, with 12 positions matching TRBD1. The CDR3 extends over 17 amino acids. J lost 3 bases, V lost 7 bases, and 15 bases had no gene match. CDR1 SQVTM and CDR2 ANQGSEA come from the germline V gene.

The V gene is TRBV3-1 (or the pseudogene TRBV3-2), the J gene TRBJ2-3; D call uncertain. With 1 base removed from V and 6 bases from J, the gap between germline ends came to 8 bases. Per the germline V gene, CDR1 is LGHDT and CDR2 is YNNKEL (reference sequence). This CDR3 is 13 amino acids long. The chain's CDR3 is CASSQAGADTQYF. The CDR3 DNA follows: TGTGCCAGCAGCCAAGCTGGTGCGGATACGCAGTATTTT.

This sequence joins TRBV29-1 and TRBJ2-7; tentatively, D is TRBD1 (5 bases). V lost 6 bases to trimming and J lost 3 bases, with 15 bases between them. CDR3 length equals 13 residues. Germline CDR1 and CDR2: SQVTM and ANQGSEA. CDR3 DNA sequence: TGCAGCGTCCACTCAGGGATTGGCTACGAGCAGTACTTC. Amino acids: CSVHSGIGYEQYF.

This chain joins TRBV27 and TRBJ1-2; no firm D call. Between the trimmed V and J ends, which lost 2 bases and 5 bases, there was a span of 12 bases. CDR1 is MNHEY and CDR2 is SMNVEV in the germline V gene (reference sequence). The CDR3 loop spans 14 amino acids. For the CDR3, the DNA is TGTGCCAGCAGTTTAATGGCAGGTGAATATGGCTACACCTTC. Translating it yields CASSLMAGEYGYTF.

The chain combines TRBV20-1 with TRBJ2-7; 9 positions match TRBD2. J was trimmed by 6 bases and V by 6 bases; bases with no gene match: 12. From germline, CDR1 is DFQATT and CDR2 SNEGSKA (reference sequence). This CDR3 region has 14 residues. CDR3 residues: CSASIAGVLGEQYF. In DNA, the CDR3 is TGCAGTGCGAGTATAGCGGGAGTGTTGGGCGAGCAGTACTTC.

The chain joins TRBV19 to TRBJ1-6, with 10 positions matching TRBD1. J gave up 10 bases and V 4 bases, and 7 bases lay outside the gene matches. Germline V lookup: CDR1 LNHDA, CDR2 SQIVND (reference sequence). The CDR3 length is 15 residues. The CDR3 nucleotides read TGTGCCAGTAGTACCTGGGACAGGGGAGGCTCACCCCTCCACTTT. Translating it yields CASSTWDRGGSPLHF.

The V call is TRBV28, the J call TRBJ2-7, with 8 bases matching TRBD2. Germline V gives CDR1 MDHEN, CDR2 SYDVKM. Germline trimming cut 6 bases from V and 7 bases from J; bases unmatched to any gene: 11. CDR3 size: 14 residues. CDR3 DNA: TGTGCCAGCAGCGTAAGGCGGGAGGTAGTGGAGCAGTACTTC. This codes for CASSVRREVVEQYF.